This TCR beta chain was sequenced for a study of CD8 T cells in Susac syndrome. Reverse transcription of about 0.5 to 1 ug RNA was performed with random hexamers. Multiplex PCR with immunoSEQ amplified the TCR beta CDR3 across 54 Vbeta and 13 Jbeta. MiXCR, run by TCRdb on the immunoSEQ multiplex PCR reads, gives a single entry per CDR3 protein. Of over 95,000 distinct CDR3 sequences listed, just under 95% are singletons. CDR1 is MNHNS, CDR2 SASEGT, per germline. This CDR3 contains 14 residues. V gave up 2 bases and J gave up 4 bases, with 11 bases separating them. This TCR came from a human donor in good health. The V call is TRBV6-1, the J call TRBJ2-5; either TRBD1 or TRBD2 may supply D (5 bases each). The specimen sequenced was CD8+ T cells from PBMCs. The CDR3: CASSEREGPETQYF. The CDR3 DNA sequence: TGTGCCAGCAGTGAACGAGAGGGGCCAGAGACCCAGTACTTC.